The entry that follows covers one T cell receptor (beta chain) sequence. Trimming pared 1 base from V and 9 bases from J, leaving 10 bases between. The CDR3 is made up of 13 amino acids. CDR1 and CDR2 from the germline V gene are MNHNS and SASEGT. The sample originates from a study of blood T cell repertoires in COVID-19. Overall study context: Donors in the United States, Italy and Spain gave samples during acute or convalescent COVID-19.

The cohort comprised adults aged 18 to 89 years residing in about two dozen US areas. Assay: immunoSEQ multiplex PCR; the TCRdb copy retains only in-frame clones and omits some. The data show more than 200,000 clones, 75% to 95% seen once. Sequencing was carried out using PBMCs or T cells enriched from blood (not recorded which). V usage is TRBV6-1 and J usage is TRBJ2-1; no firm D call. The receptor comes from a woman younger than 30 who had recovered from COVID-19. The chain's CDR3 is CASSEVRASEQFF. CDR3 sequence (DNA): TGTGCCAGCAGTGAAGTACGAGCCTCTGAGCAGTTCTTC.